This T cell receptor (beta chain) is drawn from a study of blood T cell repertoires in COVID-19. TCRdb's table, derived via immunoSEQ multiplex PCR, lists solely in-frame clones and lacks some. The data contain a few hundred thousand clones, 70% to 90% of them seen just once; the ten biggest clones take up less than 6%. V dropped 2 bases and J dropped 3 bases, with 17 bases sitting between them. This CDR3 is built from 16 residues. Cohort assignment relied on participant-reported clinical history. All recovered Cohort 3 donors got two negative PCRs, got clearance, or saw symptom resolution. Specimen: PBMCs or T cells enriched from blood (not recorded which). The origin of this receptor is a woman aged 25-40 years who had recovered from COVID-19. The genes are TRBV23-1 and TRBJ2-7; no definite D call. TRBV23-1 carries the ORF label, with uncertain function. The DNA for the CDR3 is TGCGCCAGCAGTCAAGTGTGGTCCCGACGGAGCTACGAGCAGTACTTC. Translating gives CASSQVWSRRSYEQYF.